This T cell receptor beta chain was recovered during a study of shared clonotypes between healthy human individuals (dated by TCRdb to the early 2020s). General notes on the study: A couple of women and a few men aged 18 to 49 years were included in the cohort. For each donor, CD4 naive and CD4 memory were each run on three plates, CD8 naive on two plates, and CD8 memory on one plate. To estimate repertoire size and how much clonotypes are shared between individuals, the study performed deep sequencing of blood TCR repertoires from about five healthy adults. Different laboratories and diverse techniques were used to prepare libraries and sequence TCR repertoires, to increase sequencing depth and limit assay-specific biases. Between about 0.9 and 8.9 billion PBMCs per donor were obtained by leukapheresis.

Study-level results and caveats: Because the study included only a small number of donors, the genetic and exposure-history diversity represented was limited. Sampling was limited to blood, and TCR repertoires in tissue likely differ from TCR repertoires in blood. Clonotypes shared by all four sorted-subset donors showed higher generation probabilities than non-shared clonotypes. Larger estimated clonotype richness was generally found for naive subsets than for memory subsets. Based on pairwise subsampling, the degree of clonotype sharing among donors was expected to be affected by sequencing depth. Across four donors, 5% to 6% of naive CD4, roughly 3.4% of naive CD8, roughly 2.3% of memory CD4, and approximately 0.42% of memory CD8 clonotypes were shared. Rarefaction of sorted-subset datasets indicated incomplete sequencing despite the large sequencing depth.

For CDR1 and CDR2, the germline V gene (reference sequence) lists GTSNPN and SVGIG. The CDR3 starts with the cysteine, ends with the phenylalanine, and has 14 residues. The DNA shown is the 42-base CDR3, in frame from base 1. V loses 2 bases, J loses 3 bases, and the germline ends lie 10 bases apart. A word on this clone: The antigen it binds to is not known. The input lacks base qualities; no much larger clone sits a single base away.

Using the deep immunoSEQ assay, TCR CDR3 regions were amplified from genomic DNA by multiplex PCR. Genomic DNA extracted from each cell subset was distributed evenly over all wells of several immunoSEQ 96-well plates, and each plate served as one replicate. Each replicate PCR for sorted subsets received around 200 ng genomic DNA, equal to roughly 30,000 T cell genomes. Purified libraries were measured with a Qubit 3.0 fluorometer, size-checked on a Bioanalyzer 2100, and measured again with the KAPA Library Quantification kit. Every immunoSEQ 96-well plate was sequenced on a dedicated single-read 150-cycle Illumina NextSeq 550 flow cell. The original pipeline was this. Because the immunoSEQ output held only junctional sequences and lacked quality scores, the filtering could not match the filtering applied to full-length reads. Sequences were annotated with PyIR, a Python wrapper for IgBLAST v1.9, using IMGT germline references to assign V/J genes and CDR3. Reads were filtered out if the reads had weak V/J assignments (E-value above 1e-6), no CDR3, stop codons, out-of-frame junctions, or ambiguous translated residues. A V3J clonotype was defined by an identical inferred V gene, J gene, and CDR3 amino acid sequence. Percentage overlap between repertoires was calculated by dividing the number of shared unique clonotypes by the size of the smaller repertoire. Three approaches were used to assess repertoire richness: RTK rarefaction, the Chao1 estimator, and Recon v2.1 estimates of unobserved clonotypes. Generation probabilities for all TCRbeta clonotypes obtained by the gDNA method from several donors were computed using OLGA. The table comes from immuneACCESS by way of TCRdb, which keeps in-frame sequences with V and J called. Part of the clones is missing from these tables; in studies checked, under half for an unresolved V gene and the rest for unknown reasons. V and J calls and clone size are those listed in that table; D and trimming were worked out from the DNA. The sample data list about 2 million clones, and roughly 95% of these were observed just once. In total, the top ten clones hold 0.13% of the sample.

The donors were healthy, HIV-negative adults who had no recently reported acute infections or vaccinations. All donors were Caucasian adults living in Nashville, Tennessee, USA. Magnetic negative selection was used to enrich CD4+ T cells, after which naive cells were positively selected on CD45RA and the negative fraction became the memory subset. After blood collection by leukapheresis, PBMCs were isolated using Ficoll-Histopaque density gradient centrifugation and then cryopreserved in the vapor phase of liquid nitrogen. Analytical flow cytometry was used to check the purity and quantity of every magnetically sorted T cell population. Genomic DNA was isolated from every sorted fraction and measured by UV absorbance on a Nanodrop 2000c.

Sequenced material: naive CD4+ T cells sorted from blood. The cell subset or site label on this specimen signifies: CD45RA+ positively selected. The receptor was isolated from a man between 18 and 35 years old in good health. This receptor chain uses TRBV30 and TRBJ1-4, with the identity of the D gene unclear. CDR3 protein: CAWSSGSPNEKLFF. In nucleotides, the sequence is TGTGCCTGGAGTAGTGGCAGTCCTAATGAAAAACTGTTTTTT. This CDR3, with the reference TRBV30 and TRBJ1-4 proteins standing in past its ends, gives the full variable domain SQTIHQWPATLVQPVGSPLSLECTVEGTSNPNLYWYRQAAGRGLQLLFYSVGIGQISSEVPQNLSASRPQDRQFILSSKKLLLSDSGFYLCAWSSGSPNEKLFFGSGTQLSVL.